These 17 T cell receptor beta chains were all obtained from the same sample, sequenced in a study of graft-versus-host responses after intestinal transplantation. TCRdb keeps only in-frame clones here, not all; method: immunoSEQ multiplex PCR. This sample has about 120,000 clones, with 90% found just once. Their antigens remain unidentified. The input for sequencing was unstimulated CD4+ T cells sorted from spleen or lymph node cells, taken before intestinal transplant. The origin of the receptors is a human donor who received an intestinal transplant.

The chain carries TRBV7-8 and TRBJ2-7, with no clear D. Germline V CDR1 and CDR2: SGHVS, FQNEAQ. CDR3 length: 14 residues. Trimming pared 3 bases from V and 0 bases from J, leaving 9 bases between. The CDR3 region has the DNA TGTGCCAGCAGCTTGCTCCCGAGCTCCTACGAGCAGTACTTC. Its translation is CASSLLPSSYEQYF. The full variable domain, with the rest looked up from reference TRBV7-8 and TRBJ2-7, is GAGVSQSPRYKVAKRGQDVALRCDPISGHVSLFWYQQALGQGPEFLTYFQNEAQLDKSGLPSDRFFAERPEGSVSTLKIQRTQQEDSAVYLCASSLLPSSYEQYFGPGTRLTVT.

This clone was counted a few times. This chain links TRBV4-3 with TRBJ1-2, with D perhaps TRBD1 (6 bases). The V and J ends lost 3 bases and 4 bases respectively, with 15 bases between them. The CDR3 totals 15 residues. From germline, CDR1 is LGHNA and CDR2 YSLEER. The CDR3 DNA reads TGCGCCAGCAGCCAGTACAGGGCCTCCAGCTATGGCTACACCTTC. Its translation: CASSQYRASSYGYTF.

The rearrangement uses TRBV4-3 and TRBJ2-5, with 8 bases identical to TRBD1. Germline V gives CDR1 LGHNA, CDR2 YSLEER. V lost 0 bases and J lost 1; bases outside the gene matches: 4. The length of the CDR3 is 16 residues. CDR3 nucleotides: TGCGCCAGCAGCCAAGACTTCGGGACAGGCCAAGAGACCCAGTACTTC. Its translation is CASSQDFGTGQETQYF.

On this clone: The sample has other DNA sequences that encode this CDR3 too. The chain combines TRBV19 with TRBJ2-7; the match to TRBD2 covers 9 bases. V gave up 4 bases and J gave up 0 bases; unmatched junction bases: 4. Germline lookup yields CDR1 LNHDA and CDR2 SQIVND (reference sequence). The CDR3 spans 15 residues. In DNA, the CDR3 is TGTGCCAGTAGTAGGCTAGCGGGGAGCTCCTACGAGCAGTACTTC. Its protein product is CASSRLAGSSYEQYF.

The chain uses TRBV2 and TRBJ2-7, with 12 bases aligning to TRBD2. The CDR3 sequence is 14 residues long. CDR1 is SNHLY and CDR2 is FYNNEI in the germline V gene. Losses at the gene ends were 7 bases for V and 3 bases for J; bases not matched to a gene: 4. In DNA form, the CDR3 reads TGTGCCAGCAACAAGGGACTAGCGGGCTACGAGCAGTACTTC. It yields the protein CASNKGLAGYEQYF.

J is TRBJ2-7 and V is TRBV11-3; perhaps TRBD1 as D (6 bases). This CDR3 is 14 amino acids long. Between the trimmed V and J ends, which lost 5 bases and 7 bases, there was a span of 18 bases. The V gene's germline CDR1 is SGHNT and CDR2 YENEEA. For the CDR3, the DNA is TGTGCCAGCAGCGCAGGGGTCAGGGTCGGGGAGCAGTACTTC. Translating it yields CASSAGVRVGEQYF.

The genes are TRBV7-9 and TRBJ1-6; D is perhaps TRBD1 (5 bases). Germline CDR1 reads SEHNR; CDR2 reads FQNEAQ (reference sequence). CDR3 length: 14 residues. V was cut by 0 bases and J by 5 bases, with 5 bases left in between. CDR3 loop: CASSLAGDNSPLHF. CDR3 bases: TGTGCCAGCAGCTTAGCAGGGGATAATTCACCCCTCCACTTT.

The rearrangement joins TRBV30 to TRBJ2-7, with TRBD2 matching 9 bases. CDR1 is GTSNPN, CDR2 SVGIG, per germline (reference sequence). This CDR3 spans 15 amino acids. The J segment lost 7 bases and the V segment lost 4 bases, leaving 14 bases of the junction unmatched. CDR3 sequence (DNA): TGTGCCTGGACCCTAGCGGGATATTCGGGTGAGGAGCAGTACTTC. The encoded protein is CAWTLAGYSGEEQYF.

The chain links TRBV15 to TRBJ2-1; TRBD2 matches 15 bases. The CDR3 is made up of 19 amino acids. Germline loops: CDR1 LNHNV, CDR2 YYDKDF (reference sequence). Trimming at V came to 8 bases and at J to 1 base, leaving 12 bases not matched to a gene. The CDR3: CATSPEGLAGGRSYNEQFF. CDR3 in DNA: TGTGCCACCTCCCCCGAGGGACTAGCGGGAGGTAGGTCCTACAATGAGCAGTTCTTC.

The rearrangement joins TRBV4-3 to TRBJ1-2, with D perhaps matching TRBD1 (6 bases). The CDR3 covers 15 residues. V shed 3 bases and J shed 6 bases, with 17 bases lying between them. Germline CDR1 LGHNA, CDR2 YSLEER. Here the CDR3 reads CASSQHRDIGDGYTF. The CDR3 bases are TGCGCCAGCAGCCAGCACCGGGACATTGGGGATGGCTACACCTTC.

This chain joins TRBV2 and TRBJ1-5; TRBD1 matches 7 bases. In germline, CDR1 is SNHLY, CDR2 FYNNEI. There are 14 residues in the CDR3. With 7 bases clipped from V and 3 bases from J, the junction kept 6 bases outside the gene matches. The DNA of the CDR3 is TGTGCCAGCACCCGACAGGGATACAATCAGCCCCAGCATTTT. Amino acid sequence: CASTRQGYNQPQHF.

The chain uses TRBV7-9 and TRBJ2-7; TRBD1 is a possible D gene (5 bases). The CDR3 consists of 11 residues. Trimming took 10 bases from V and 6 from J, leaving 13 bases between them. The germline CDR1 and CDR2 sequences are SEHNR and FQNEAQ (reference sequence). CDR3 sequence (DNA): TGTGCCACTAGGGGCCCTCCCGAGCAGTACTTC. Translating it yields CATRGPPEQYF. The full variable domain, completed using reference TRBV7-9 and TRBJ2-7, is DTGVSQNPRHKITKRGQNVTFRCDPISEHNRLYWYRQTLGQGPEFLTYFQNEAQLEKSRLLSDRFSAERPKGSFSTLEIQRTEQGDSAMYLCATRGPPEQYFGPGTRLTVT.

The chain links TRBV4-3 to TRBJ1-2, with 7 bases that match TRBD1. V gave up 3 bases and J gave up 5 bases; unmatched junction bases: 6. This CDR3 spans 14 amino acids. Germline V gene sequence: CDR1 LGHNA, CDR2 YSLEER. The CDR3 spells CASSQEGQIYGYTF. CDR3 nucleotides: TGCGCCAGCAGCCAGGAGGGACAGATATATGGCTACACCTTC.

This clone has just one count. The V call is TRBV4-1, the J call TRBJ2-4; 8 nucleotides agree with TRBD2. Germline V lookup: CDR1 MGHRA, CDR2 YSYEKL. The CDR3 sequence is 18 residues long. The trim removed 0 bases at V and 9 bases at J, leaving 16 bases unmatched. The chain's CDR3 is CASSQDRAGSAGVGIQYF. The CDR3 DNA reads TGCGCCAGCAGCCAAGATCGGGCTGGTTCAGCGGGAGTTGGCATTCAGTACTTC.

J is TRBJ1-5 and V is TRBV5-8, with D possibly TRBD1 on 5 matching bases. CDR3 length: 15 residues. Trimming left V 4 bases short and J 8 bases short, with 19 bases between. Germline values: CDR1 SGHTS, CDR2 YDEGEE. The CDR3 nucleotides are TGTGCCAGCAGCCAGGGCCAGCCGCGCCTCAAGCCCCAGCATTTT. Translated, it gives CASSQGQPRLKPQHF.

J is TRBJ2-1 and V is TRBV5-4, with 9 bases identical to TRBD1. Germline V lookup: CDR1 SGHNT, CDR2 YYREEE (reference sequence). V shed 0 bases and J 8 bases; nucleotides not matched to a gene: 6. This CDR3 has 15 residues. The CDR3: CASSLGGQGFDEQFF. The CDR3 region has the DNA TGTGCCAGCAGCTTGGGAGGACAGGGGTTTGATGAGCAGTTCTTC.

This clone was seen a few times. The CDR3 sequence is CASRHLAHEQYF. The CDR3 region has the DNA TGCGCCAGCAGGCATCTAGCCCACGAGCAGTACTTC. The gene calls are TRBV5-1 and TRBJ2-7, with D possibly matching TRBD2 (5 bases). Germline-derived CDR1 and CDR2 are SGHRS and YFSETQ. The ends were cut back, 5 bases at V and 5 bases at J, with 11 bases in the middle. The CDR3 covers 12 residues. Combining the CDR3 with reference TRBV5-1 and TRBJ2-7 gives the whole variable domain KAGVTQTPRYLIKTRGQQVTLSCSPISGHRSVSWYQQTPGQGLQFLFEYFSETQRNKGNFPGRFSGRQFSNSRSEMNVSTLELGDSALYLCASRHLAHEQYFGPGTRLTVT.